The 9 T cell receptor beta chains presented below share a single source sample, sequenced in a study of T cell responses to AZD1222 COVID-19 vaccine. Data came from immunoSEQ multiplex PCR; TCRdb stores just in-frame clones and leaves some out. The data hold approximately 110,000 clones, with more than 80% observed a single time. The specimen was peripheral blood, collected on day 0 of AZD1222 vaccination. Receptors originate from an adult in good health.

The chain uses TRBV11-2 and TRBJ1-6; D is unresolved. Trimming removed 0 bases from V and 6 bases from J, with 15 bases in between. Germline loops: CDR1 SGHAT, CDR2 FQNNGV. This CDR3 contains 17 residues. CDR3 protein: CASSLDLRVRINSPLHF. CDR3 coding DNA: TGTGCCAGCAGCTTAGATTTGCGGGTCCGGATTAATTCACCCCTCCACTTT.

Here the CDR3 DNA reads TGTGCCAGCGGTCGGGCTACCGTCAGGGACACCATATATTTT. Translation: CASGRATVRDTIYF. V and J are TRBV6-5 and TRBJ1-3, with D perhaps TRBD1 (5 bases). Germline V CDR1 and CDR2: MNHEY, SVGAGI. This CDR3 is built from 14 residues. The V end was cut by 8 bases, the J end by 8 bases, with 19 bases between.

The gene calls are TRBV2 and TRBJ2-5; D may match TRBD1 or TRBD2 (5 bases each). The germline V gene has CDR1 SNHLY and CDR2 FYNNEI. Trimming removed 11 bases at V and 0 bases at J, with 16 bases between. This CDR3 spans 14 amino acids. CDR3 sequence: CAHGEGEYQETQYF. CDR3 in DNA: TGTGCCCACGGCGAAGGGGAGTACCAAGAGACCCAGTACTTC. Complete variable domain (other parts from reference TRBV2 and TRBJ2-5): EPEVTQTPSHQVTQMGQEVILRCVPISNHLYFYWYRQILGQKVEFLVSFYNNEISEKSEIFDDQFSVERPDGSNFTLKIRSTKLEDSAMYFCAHGEGEYQETQYFGPGTRLLVL.

This clone was seen just once. The CDR3: CASSQSYRGGTGELFF. The DNA for the CDR3 is TGCGCCAGCAGCCAGTCATACAGGGGCGGCACCGGGGAGCTGTTTTTT. The chain has TRBV4-3 and TRBJ2-2; TRBD1 aligns across 7 bases. The J segment lost 4 bases and the V segment lost 3 bases, leaving 8 bases of the junction unmatched. Germline CDR1 reads LGHNA; CDR2 reads YSLEER. This CDR3 spans 16 amino acids.

This sequence joins TRBV25-1 and TRBJ1-2, with TRBD1 as a possible D gene (6 bases). In germline, CDR1 is MGHDK, CDR2 SYGVNS. The CDR3 has 13 amino acids. V gave up 3 bases and J gave up 7 bases, with 12 bases separating them. The CDR3 sequence is CASSDPRGLGYTF. The CDR3 DNA reads TGTGCCAGCAGTGACCCCAGGGGACTTGGCTACACCTTC.

The rearrangement links TRBV27 to TRBJ1-2; TRBD1 matches 11 bases. Germline lookup yields CDR1 MNHEY and CDR2 SMNVEV (reference sequence). V lost 6 bases to trimming and J lost 8 bases; unmatched junction nucleotides: 11. The CDR3 runs to 15 residues. CDR3 sequence: CASSDPGQGVVGYTF. Here the CDR3 DNA reads TGTGCCAGCAGCGATCCGGGACAGGGGGTGGTGGGCTACACCTTC.

The chain joins TRBV24-1 to TRBJ2-3, with a possible D match to TRBD2 (7 bases). CDR1 KGHDR and CDR2 SFDVKD come from the germline V gene. This CDR3 comprises 17 residues. Trimming took off 5 bases at V and 0 bases at J, with 17 bases between the two ends. The CDR3 loop is CATSAAGASSSTDTQYF. The DNA of the CDR3 is TGTGCCACCAGTGCGGCGGGGGCTTCCTCTAGCACAGATACGCAGTATTTT.

This clone was seen just once. This rearrangement joins TRBV5-1 to TRBJ2-3; TRBD2 aligns across 8 bases. Germline trimming cut 5 bases from V and 4 bases from J; bases unmatched to any gene: 6. Germline V gene sequence: CDR1 SGHRS, CDR2 YFSETQ. The CDR3 is made up of 14 amino acids. The CDR3 sequence is CASRTGLVADTQYF. The CDR3 DNA sequence: TGCGCCAGCAGGACGGGACTAGTCGCAGATACGCAGTATTTT. Full variable domain (rest looked up from reference TRBV5-1 and TRBJ2-3): KAGVTQTPRYLIKTRGQQVTLSCSPISGHRSVSWYQQTPGQGLQFLFEYFSETQRNKGNFPGRFSGRQFSNSRSEMNVSTLELGDSALYLCASRTGLVADTQYFGPGTRLTVL.

The sample holds one count of this clone. V usage is TRBV27 and J usage is TRBJ2-7; D uncertain. The CDR3 is made up of 13 amino acids. Germline lookup yields CDR1 MNHEY and CDR2 SMNVEV (reference sequence). V dropped 8 bases and J dropped 3 bases, with 14 bases sitting between them. CDR3 in amino acids: CASPPGPIYEQYF. CDR3 bases: TGTGCCAGCCCGCCTGGCCCCATCTACGAGCAGTACTTC.